This T cell receptor beta chain was identified in a study of graft-versus-host responses after intestinal transplantation. General study findings and limits: Analysis identified GvH clones in recipient marrow, with some appearing first in ileum or blood.

In the case of this clone: What it binds is not known.

Clones were sequenced by immunoSEQ multiplex PCR, and TCRdb holds only the in-frame ones, with some missing. Of about 110,000 clones listed, 93% are singletons. The CDR3 sequence is 15 residues long. Germline V gene data show CDR1 as PRHDT and CDR2 as FYEKMQ (reference sequence). The V end lost 5 bases, the J end lost 5 bases, and 15 bases lay between the germline ends. This chain joins TRBV13 and TRBJ1-4; D possibly corresponds to TRBD1 (5 bases). This sample comprised unstimulated CD8+ T cells sorted from spleen or lymph node cells, obtained before intestinal transplant. The receptor's source is a human donor who received an intestinal transplant. The CDR3 region has the DNA TGTGCCAGCAGCCCCCGGGGCTACCGGAATGAAAAACTGTTTTTT. Translated, it gives CASSPRGYRNEKLFF. Using reference TRBV13 and TRBJ1-4 for the parts outside the CDR3, the full variable domain is AAGVIQSPRHLIKEKRETATLKCYPIPRHDTVYWYQQGPGQDPQFLISFYEKMQSDKGSIPDRFSAQQFSDYHSELNMSSLELGDSALYFCASSPRGYRNEKLFFGSGTQLSVL.